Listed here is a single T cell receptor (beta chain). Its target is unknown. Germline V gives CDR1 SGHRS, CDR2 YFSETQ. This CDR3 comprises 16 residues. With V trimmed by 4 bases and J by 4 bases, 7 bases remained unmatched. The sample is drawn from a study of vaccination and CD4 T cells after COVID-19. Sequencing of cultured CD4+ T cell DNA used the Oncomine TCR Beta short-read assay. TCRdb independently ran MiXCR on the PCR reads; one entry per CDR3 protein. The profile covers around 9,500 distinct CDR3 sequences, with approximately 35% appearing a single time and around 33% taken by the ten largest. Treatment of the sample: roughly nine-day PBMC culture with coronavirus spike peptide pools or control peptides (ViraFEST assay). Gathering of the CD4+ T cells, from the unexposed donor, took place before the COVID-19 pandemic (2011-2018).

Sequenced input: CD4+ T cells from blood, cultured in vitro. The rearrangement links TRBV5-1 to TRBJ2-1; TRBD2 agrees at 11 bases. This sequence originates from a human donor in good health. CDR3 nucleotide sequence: TGCGCCAGCAGCCCTCCCTTAGCGGGGGGGTACAATGAGCAGTTCTTC. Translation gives CASSPPLAGGYNEQFF.